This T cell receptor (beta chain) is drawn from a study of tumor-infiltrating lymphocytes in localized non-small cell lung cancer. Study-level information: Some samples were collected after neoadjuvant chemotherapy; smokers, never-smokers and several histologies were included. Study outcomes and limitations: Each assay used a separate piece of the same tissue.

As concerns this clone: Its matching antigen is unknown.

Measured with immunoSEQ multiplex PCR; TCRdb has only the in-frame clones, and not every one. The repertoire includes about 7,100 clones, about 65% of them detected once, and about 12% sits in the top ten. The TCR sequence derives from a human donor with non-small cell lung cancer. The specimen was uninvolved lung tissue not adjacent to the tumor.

CDR3 DNA: TGCGCCAGCAGCCAGACCCAGGAGGGAGCCCTCGAGCAGTACTTC. Protein sequence: CASSQTQEGALEQYF. The V call is TRBV4-1, the J call TRBJ2-7; tentative D call: TRBD2 (6 bases). This CDR3 is built from 15 residues. Per germline, CDR1 MGHRA and CDR2 YSYEKL. V was pared by 3 bases and J by 6 bases, with 18 bases between.